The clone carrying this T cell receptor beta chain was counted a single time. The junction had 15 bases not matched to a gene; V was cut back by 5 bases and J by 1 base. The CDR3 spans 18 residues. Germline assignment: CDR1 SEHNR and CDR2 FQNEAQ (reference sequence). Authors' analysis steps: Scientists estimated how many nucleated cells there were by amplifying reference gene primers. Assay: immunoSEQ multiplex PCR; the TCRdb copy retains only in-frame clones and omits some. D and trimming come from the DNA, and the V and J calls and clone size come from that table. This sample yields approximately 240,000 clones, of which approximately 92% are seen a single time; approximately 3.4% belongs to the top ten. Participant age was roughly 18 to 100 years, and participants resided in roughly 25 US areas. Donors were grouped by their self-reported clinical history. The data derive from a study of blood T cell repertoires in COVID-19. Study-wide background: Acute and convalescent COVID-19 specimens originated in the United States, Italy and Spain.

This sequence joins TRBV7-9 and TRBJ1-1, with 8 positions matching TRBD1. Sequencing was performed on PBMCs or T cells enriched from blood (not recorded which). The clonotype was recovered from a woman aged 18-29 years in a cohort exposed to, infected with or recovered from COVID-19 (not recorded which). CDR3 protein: CASSQTRQGLGPNTEAFF. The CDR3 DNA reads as TGTGCCAGCAGCCAGACACGACAGGGGCTAGGGCCGAACACTGAAGCTTTCTTT.